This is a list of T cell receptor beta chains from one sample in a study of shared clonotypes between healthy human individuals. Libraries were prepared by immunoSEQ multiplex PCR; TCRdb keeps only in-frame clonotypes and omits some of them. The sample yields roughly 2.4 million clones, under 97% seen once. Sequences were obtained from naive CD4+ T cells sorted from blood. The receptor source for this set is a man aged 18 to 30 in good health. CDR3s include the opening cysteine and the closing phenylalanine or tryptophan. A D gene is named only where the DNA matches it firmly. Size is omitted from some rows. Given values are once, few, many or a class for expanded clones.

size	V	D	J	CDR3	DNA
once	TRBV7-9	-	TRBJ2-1	CASSLAGGSDEQFF	TGTGCCAGCAGCTTAGCGGGAGGTTCGGATGAGCAGTTCTTC
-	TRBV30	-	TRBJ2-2	CAWSKGGPGELFF	TGTGCCTGGAGCAAAGGGGGGCCCGGGGAGCTGTTTTTT
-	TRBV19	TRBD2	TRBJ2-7	CASSIISGGFYEQYF	TGTGCCAGTAGTATAATCAGCGGGGGGTTCTACGAGCAGTACTTC
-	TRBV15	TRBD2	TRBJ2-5	CATSTRTSGRALAGTQYF	TGTGCCACCAGCACGAGGACTAGCGGGAGGGCCCTCGCTGGGACCCAGTACTTC
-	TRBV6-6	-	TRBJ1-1	CASSRPNTGITEAFF	TGTGCCAGCAGCCGCCCTAACACAGGGATCACTGAAGCTTTCTTT
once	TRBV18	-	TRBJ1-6	CASSPGAENNSPLHF	TGTGCCAGCTCACCAGGGGCGGAAAATAATTCACCCCTCCACTTT
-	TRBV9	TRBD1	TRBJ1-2	CASSVGQGADGYTF	TGTGCCAGCAGCGTAGGGCAGGGGGCTGATGGCTACACCTTC
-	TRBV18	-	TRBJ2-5	CASSPENNPTQYF	TGTGCCAGCTCACCCGAAAACAACCCGACCCAGTACTTC
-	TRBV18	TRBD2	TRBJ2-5	CASSPAGLLETQYF	TGTGCCAGCTCCCCAGCGGGATTACTGGAGACCCAGTACTTC
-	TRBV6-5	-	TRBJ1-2	CASSSLRGLVGYTF	TGTGCCAGCAGTTCATTGCGGGGTTTAGTGGGCTACACCTTC
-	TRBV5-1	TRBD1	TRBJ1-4	CASSFTGTGLEKLFF	TGCGCCAGCAGCTTTACCGGGACAGGGCTTGAAAAACTGTTTTTT
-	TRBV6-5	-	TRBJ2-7	CASSFREVGAYEQYF	TGTGCCAGCAGTTTCAGGGAGGTTGGGGCCTACGAGCAGTACTTC
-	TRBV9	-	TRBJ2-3	CASSLRTLGDTQYF	TGTGCCAGCAGCTTACGGACCCTGGGAGATACGCAGTATTTT
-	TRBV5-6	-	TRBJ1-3	CASSLVGLSGNTIYF	TGTGCCAGCAGCTTGGTTGGCCTCTCTGGAAACACCATATATTTT
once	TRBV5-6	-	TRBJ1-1	CASSLSGFGFGTEAFF	TGTGCCAGCAGCTTGAGTGGGTTCGGCTTCGGGACTGAAGCTTTCTTT
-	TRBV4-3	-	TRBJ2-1	CASSQDGAGQYNEQFF	TGCGCCAGCAGCCAAGATGGGGCCGGACAGTACAATGAGCAGTTCTTC
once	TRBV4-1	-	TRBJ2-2	CASSLLNGGKNTGELFF	TGCGCCAGCAGCCTCCTGAATGGGGGGAAAAACACCGGGGAGCTGTTTTTT
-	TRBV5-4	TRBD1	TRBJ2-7	CASSKKAGTEGLEQYF	TGTGCCAGCAGCAAAAAGGCCGGGACAGAGGGCTTGGAGCAGTACTTC
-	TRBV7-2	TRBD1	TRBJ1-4	CASSSQGVGEKLFF	TGTGCCAGCAGCTCCCAGGGGGTAGGGGAAAAACTGTTTTTT
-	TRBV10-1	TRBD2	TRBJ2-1	CASSITSGSSYNEQFF	TGCGCCAGCAGTATTACTAGCGGGAGTTCCTACAATGAGCAGTTCTTC
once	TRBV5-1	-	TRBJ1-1	CASSLGYSSPMNTEAFF	TGCGCCAGCAGCTTGGGGTACAGCAGCCCTATGAACACTGAAGCTTTCTTT
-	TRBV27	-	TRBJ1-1	CASSFQATTEAFF	TGTGCCAGCAGTTTCCAGGCAACCACTGAAGCTTTCTTT
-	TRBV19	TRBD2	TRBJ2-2	CASSPGLAANTGELFF	TGTGCCAGTAGTCCTGGACTAGCGGCGAACACCGGGGAGCTGTTTTTT
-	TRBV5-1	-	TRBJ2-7	CASSSNTGNYEQYF	TGCGCCAGCAGCTCCAATACAGGAAACTACGAGCAGTACTTC
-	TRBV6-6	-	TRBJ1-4	CASKSQGNEKLFF	TGTGCCAGCAAATCCCAGGGGAATGAAAAACTGTTTTTT
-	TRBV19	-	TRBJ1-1	CASSIIRATEAFF	TGTGCCAGTAGTATTATAAGGGCCACTGAAGCTTTCTTT